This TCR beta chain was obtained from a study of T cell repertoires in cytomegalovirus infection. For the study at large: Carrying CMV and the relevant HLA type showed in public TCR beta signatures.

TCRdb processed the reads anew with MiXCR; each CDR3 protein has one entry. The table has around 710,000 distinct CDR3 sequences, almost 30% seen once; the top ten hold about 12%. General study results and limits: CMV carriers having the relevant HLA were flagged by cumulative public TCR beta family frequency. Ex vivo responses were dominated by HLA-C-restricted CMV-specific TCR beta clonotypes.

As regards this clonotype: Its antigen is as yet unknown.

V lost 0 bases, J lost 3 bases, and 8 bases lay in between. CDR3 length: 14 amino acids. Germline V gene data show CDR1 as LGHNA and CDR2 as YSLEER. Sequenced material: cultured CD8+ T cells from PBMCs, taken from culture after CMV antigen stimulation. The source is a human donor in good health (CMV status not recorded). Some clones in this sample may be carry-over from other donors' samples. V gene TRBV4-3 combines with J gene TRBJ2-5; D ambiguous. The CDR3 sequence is CASSQDAGEETQYF. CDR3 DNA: TGCGCCAGCAGCCAAGATGCCGGAGAAGAGACCCAGTACTTC.